The present entry profiles one T cell receptor (beta chain) with its context. Regions amplified from RNA transcripts were the TCR beta CDR3 regions. During a first-round RT-PCR of the TCR CDR3, the HTBI primer set was used. MiXCR, applied by TCRdb to the multiplex PCR reads, yields one record per CDR3 protein. Found here are some 370,000 distinct CDR3 sequences, 11% to 15% of them singletons; the top ten hold around 27%. The CDR3 is made up of 21 amino acids. Germline CDR1 SGHTA, CDR2 FQGNSA. Trimming removed 6 bases from V and 3 bases from J, with 30 bases in between. The data stem from a study of T cells in Graves' hyperthyroidism and ophthalmopathy.

The sequenced material came from blood. The chain links TRBV7-2 to TRBJ2-6; either TRBD1 or TRBD2 may supply D (5 bases each). The receptor's source is a man in his forties or fifties with Graves' ophthalmopathy. CDR3 in amino acids: CASSKGPRFPGRIGGANVLTF. For the CDR3, the DNA is TGTGCCAGCAGTAAAGGACCTCGTTTTCCAGGGAGAATAGGTGGGGCCAACGTCCTGACTTTC.